Shown below are 32 T cell receptor beta chains from a single sample sequenced in a study of T cells in Graves' hyperthyroidism and ophthalmopathy. Using RNA transcripts as the source, TCR beta CDR3 regions were amplified. A first-round RT-PCR of the TCR CDR3 used the HTBI primer set. A single record per CDR3 protein comes from TCRdb applying MiXCR to the multiplex PCR reads. Of fewer than 400,000 distinct CDR3 sequences detected, about an eighth appear once; the ten largest clones hold approximately 27%. The specimen was blood. Receptors were obtained from a man aged 45-65 years with Graves' ophthalmopathy.

In its sample, this clonotype was seen many times. The chain uses TRBV29-1 and TRBJ2-5; D is possibly TRBD1 (6 bases). Trimming removed 3 bases from V and 2 bases from J, with 13 bases in between. Germline CDR1 reads SQVTM; CDR2 reads ANQGSEA. The CDR3 is 14 residues long. The CDR3 region has the DNA TGCAGCGTTGATGAAGTCGGACAGCAAGAGACCCAGTACTTC. Encoded protein: CSVDEVGQQETQYF.

This clonotype was picked up a small number of times. V is TRBV7-6 and J is TRBJ2-3, with a weak D call TRBD1 (5 bases). CDR3 size: 15 residues. CDR1 SGHVS and CDR2 FNYEAQ come from the germline V gene. The ends were cut back, 0 bases at V and 2 bases at J, with 9 bases in the middle. The CDR3 sequence is CASSLAAQVTDTQYF. CDR3 nucleotide sequence: TGTGCCAGCAGCTTAGCTGCACAGGTCACAGATACGCAGTATTTT.

The V and J genes are TRBV25-1 and TRBJ2-2; 7 bases line up with TRBD2. Germline V CDR1 and CDR2: MGHDK, SYGVNS. The CDR3 runs 14 residues. V shed 4 bases, J shed 3 bases, and the junction held 2 bases outside the gene matches. CDR3 bases: TGTGCCAGCAGTGTTGGGGGGGACACCGGGGAGCTGTTTTTT. Its translation is CASSVGGDTGELFF.

This clonotype was seen repeatedly, ten times or more. CDR3 residues: CSVEPVARRGGETQYF. Written as DNA, the CDR3 is TGCAGCGTTGAACCAGTGGCCAGGCGGGGGGGAGAGACCCAGTACTTC. The rearrangement uses TRBV29-1 and TRBJ2-5, with 9 bases that match TRBD2. The CDR3 runs 16 residues. CDR1 SQVTM and CDR2 ANQGSEA come from the germline V gene. J was trimmed by 4 bases and V by 2 bases; bases with no gene match: 11.

At least ten counts were recorded for this clonotype. The chain couples TRBV28 to TRBJ2-2; D call uncertain. The CDR3 is 17 residues long. Germline CDR1 reads MDHEN; CDR2 reads SYDVKM. V dropped 3 bases and J dropped 4 bases, with 18 bases sitting between them. The DNA for the CDR3 is TGTGCCAGCAGTTTCCTTGACTCAACCTGGGGCACCGGGGAGCTGTTTTTT. This sequence encodes CASSFLDSTWGTGELFF.

A few counts support this clonotype. The V and J genes are TRBV27 and TRBJ2-4, with 8 bases matching TRBD1. Losses at the gene ends were 6 bases for V and 7 bases for J; bases not matched to a gene: 5. Germline V lookup: CDR1 MNHEY, CDR2 SMNVEV (reference sequence). The CDR3 totals 13 residues. The CDR3 region is CASRHTGGNIQYF. As DNA, the CDR3 is TGTGCCAGCAGACATACAGGGGGGAACATTCAGTACTTC.

Many counts were recorded for this clonotype. The V and J genes are TRBV11-2 and TRBJ2-1; 10 nucleotides match TRBD1. The CDR3 has 16 residues. V shed 1 base, J shed 7 bases, and the junction held 7 bases outside the gene matches. Per germline, CDR1 SGHAT and CDR2 FQNNGV. For the CDR3, the DNA is TGTGCCAGCAGCTTAGTAAGGGACAGGGGAGGGAATGAGCAGTTCTTC. Translating it yields CASSLVRDRGGNEQFF.

Many counts were recorded for this clonotype. V gene TRBV7-8 combines with J gene TRBJ2-1, with 12 nucleotides matching TRBD2. V was pared by 3 bases and J by 10 bases, with 7 bases of the junction left unmatched. Germline V CDR1 and CDR2: SGHVS, FQNEAQ. This CDR3 contains 15 residues. The DNA of the CDR3 is TGTGCCAGCAGCTTCCAGACTAGCGGGAGTGGGGAGCAGTTCTTC. It is translated as CASSFQTSGSGEQFF.

This clonotype was seen at least ten times. One junction end disagrees with the germline gene, perhaps due to a read error. This chain connects TRBV5-1 to TRBJ2-3; possibly TRBD2 for D (6 bases). The CDR3 contains 15 residues. Germline values: CDR1 SGHRS, CDR2 YFSETQ. The CDR3 DNA is TGTGCCAGCAGCTTGGGCGGGACGGGGTCAGATACGCAGTATTTT. Protein sequence: CASSLGGTGSDTQYF. The full variable domain, completed using reference TRBV5-1 and TRBJ2-3, is KAGVTQTPRYLIKTRGQQVTLSCSPISGHRSVSWYQQTPGQGLQFLFEYFSETQRNKGNFPGRFSGRQFSNSRSEMNVSTLELGDSALYLCASSLGGTGSDTQYFGPGTRLTVL.

This clonotype came up a few times. The CDR3 reads CASSLSQGASYEQYF. In nucleotides, the CDR3 is TGTGCCAGCAGCTTATCTCAGGGGGCTTCCTACGAGCAGTACTTC. The rearrangement uses TRBV11-2 and TRBJ2-7, with TRBD1 matching 8 bases. The CDR3 has 15 residues. With V trimmed by 2 bases and J by 1 base, 4 bases remained unmatched. Germline V gives CDR1 SGHAT, CDR2 FQNNGV.

This clonotype has a count of ten or more. The rearrangement uses TRBV3-1 and TRBJ2-1; 10 positions agree with TRBD2. The J segment lost 8 bases and the V segment lost 1 base, leaving 8 bases of the junction unmatched. CDR3 length: 16 residues. Germline V gene lookup returns CDR1 LGHDT and CDR2 YNNKEL (reference sequence). The CDR3 nucleotides are TGTGCCAGCAGCCAAGTAGTCCAGCGGGAGGGCCATGAGCAGTTCTTC. Translation gives CASSQVVQREGHEQFF.

This clonotype was seen many times. The chain recombines TRBV10-3 with TRBJ2-1, with 10 nucleotides matching TRBD2. The CDR3 is made up of 15 amino acids. Germline CDR1 ENHRY, CDR2 SYGVKD. The ends lost 5 bases at V and 5 bases at J; junction bases unmatched: 6. The CDR3 loop reads CAISPLAGADNEQFF. As DNA, the CDR3 is TGTGCCATCAGTCCTCTAGCGGGAGCGGACAATGAGCAGTTCTTC.

This chain links TRBV19 with TRBJ2-6, with D uncertain. V lost 7 bases to trimming and J lost 0 bases, with 4 bases between them. Germline V gene data show CDR1 as LNHDA and CDR2 as SQIVND (reference sequence). The CDR3 loop spans 13 amino acids. This CDR3 reads CASTVSGANVLTF. The CDR3 DNA is TGTGCCAGTACCGTCTCTGGGGCCAACGTCCTGACTTTC.

This clonotype showed up many times. The chain recombines TRBV5-1 with TRBJ2-3, with D unclear. Trimming cost V 0 bases and J 0 bases, with 11 bases left between them. This CDR3 has 16 amino acids. Germline CDR1 and CDR2: SGHRS and YFSETQ. The CDR3 DNA follows: TGCGCCAGCAGCTTGGTTTGGAGATCTAGCACAGATACGCAGTATTTT. Encoded protein: CASSLVWRSSTDTQYF.

J is TRBJ2-1 and V is TRBV19; 8 bases are shared with TRBD2. The DNA end is a closer match to TRBJ2-7, so the J assignment may be wrong. This CDR3 has 16 residues. Germline V gene sequence: CDR1 LNHDA, CDR2 SQIVND (reference sequence). CDR3 region: CASSSGGGNQVNEQYF. The DNA for the CDR3 is TGTGCCAGTAGTAGTGGCGGGGGGAATCAAGTCAATGAGCAGTACTTC.

This clonotype was picked up many times. The chain uses TRBV3-1 and TRBJ2-3; TRBD2 aligns across 7 bases. This CDR3 region has 17 residues. J gave up 0 bases and V 0 bases, and 6 bases lay outside the gene matches. From germline, CDR1 is LGHDT and CDR2 YNNKEL (reference sequence). The CDR3 here is CASSQDQGGRSTDTQYF. The DNA of the CDR3 is TGTGCCAGCAGCCAAGATCAGGGCGGGAGAAGCACAGATACGCAGTATTTT.

This clonotype came up many times. This rearrangement joins TRBV20-1 to TRBJ2-5; 9 bases agree with TRBD2. V lost 1 base to trimming and J lost 5 bases; unmatched junction nucleotides: 8. The CDR3 is 15 amino acids. In germline, CDR1 is DFQATT, CDR2 SNEGSKA (reference sequence). The CDR3 DNA follows: TGCAGTGCTAGAGGACTAGCGGCATTTGGGGAGACCCAGTACTTC. Translated: CSARGLAAFGETQYF.

This chain links TRBV7-8 with TRBJ2-1, with 14 nucleotides matching TRBD2. The CDR3 sequence is 18 residues long. Germline V gene data show CDR1 as SGHVS and CDR2 as FQNEAQ. With 3 bases clipped from V and 6 bases from J, the junction kept 10 bases outside the gene matches. CDR3 DNA sequence: TGTGCCAGCAGCTTGGCCCCGGGACTAGCGGGAGAAGCCAATGAGCAGTTCTTC. It codes for CASSLAPGLAGEANEQFF.

There are many counts of this clonotype. The chain uses TRBV29-1 and TRBJ1-2, with TRBD1 as a possible D gene (6 bases). V lost 4 bases and J 2 bases, leaving 8 bases between the germline ends. Germline-derived CDR1 and CDR2 are SQVTM and ANQGSEA. The length of the CDR3 is 12 residues. CDR3 protein: CSVAGANYGYTF. The CDR3 DNA sequence: TGCAGCGTTGCAGGGGCGAACTATGGCTACACCTTC.

This clonotype was counted many times. The chain joins TRBV13 to TRBJ2-1; possibly TRBD2 for D (5 bases). CDR3 length equals 14 residues. Germline lookup yields CDR1 PRHDT and CDR2 FYEKMQ (reference sequence). V lost 8 bases and J lost 6, with 17 bases in between. The CDR3 DNA sequence: TGTGCCAGCGTCGGGGAGCTAGCATCCAATGAGCAGTTCTTC. Translated: CASVGELASNEQFF. The full variable domain, with the rest looked up from reference TRBV13 and TRBJ2-1, is AAGVIQSPRHLIKEKRETATLKCYPIPRHDTVYWYQQGPGQDPQFLISFYEKMQSDKGSIPDRFSAQQFSDYHSELNMSSLELGDSALYFCASVGELASNEQFFGPGTRLTVL.

This clonotype was seen a few times. V and J are TRBV7-9 and TRBJ2-5; possible D gene TRBD1, 7 bases. Trimming left V 3 bases short and J 0 bases short, with 14 bases between. This CDR3 is 16 amino acids long. Germline V CDR1 and CDR2: SEHNR, FQNEAQ (reference sequence). CDR3 sequence (DNA): TGTGCCAGCAGCTTGCGGGACAGAAATTACCAAGAGACCCAGTACTTC. Translation gives CASSLRDRNYQETQYF.

This rearrangement joins TRBV25-1 to TRBJ1-4; 8 positions agree with TRBD1. The CDR3 is made up of 15 amino acids. Germline V CDR1 and CDR2: MGHDK, SYGVNS. V shed 7 bases, J shed 7 bases, and the junction held 11 bases outside the gene matches. CDR3 loop: CASKTGTGGTEKLFF. The CDR3 DNA sequence: TGTGCCAGCAAAACAGGGACAGGAGGCACTGAAAAACTGTTTTTT.

This clonotype was recorded a few times. V is TRBV30 and J is TRBJ2-1; 8 bases align to TRBD1. The CDR3 runs 15 residues. Germline V gene sequence: CDR1 GTSNPN, CDR2 SVGIG (reference sequence). The trim removed 6 bases at V and 7 bases at J, leaving 14 bases unmatched. The CDR3 nucleotides read TGTGCCTGTATCCAGACAGGGGAGGATTGGAATGAGCAGTTCTTC. Protein: CACIQTGEDWNEQFF. The whole variable domain, filled in from reference TRBV30 and TRBJ2-1, reads SQTIHQWPATLVQPVGSPLSLECTVEGTSNPNLYWYRQAAGRGLQLLFYSVGIGQISSEVPQNLSASRPQDRQFILSSKKLLLSDSGFYLCACIQTGEDWNEQFFGPGTRLTVL.

J is TRBJ2-1 and V is TRBV5-1; no clear D gene. CDR1 SGHRS and CDR2 YFSETQ come from the germline V gene. The V gene lost 0 bases and the J gene lost 6 bases, with 4 bases spanning the gap. The CDR3 is made up of 12 amino acids. CDR3 protein: CASSLGINEQFF. The CDR3 nucleotides are TGCGCCAGCAGCTTGGGCATCAATGAGCAGTTCTTC.

This clonotype was seen more than once but under ten times. The chain carries TRBV29-1 and TRBJ2-1; TRBD2 matches 15 bases. Germline assignment: CDR1 SQVTM and CDR2 ANQGSEA. With V trimmed by 7 bases and J by 10 bases, 14 bases remained unmatched. The CDR3 is made up of 16 amino acids. The chain's CDR3 is CSALERPGTSGREQFF. The CDR3, as DNA: TGCAGCGCTCTAGAACGTCCCGGGACTAGCGGGAGGGAGCAGTTCTTC.

The chain employs TRBV2 and TRBJ2-2; 9 bases are a match to TRBD1. This CDR3 contains 15 residues. The germline gives CDR1 SNHLY, CDR2 FYNNEI. V lost 6 bases and J lost 7; bases outside the gene matches: 9. In DNA form, the CDR3 reads TGTGCCAGCAGCCCACGGACAGGGGCGGGCGGGGAGCTGTTTTTT. Translation: CASSPRTGAGGELFF.

This clonotype was counted many times. This chain connects TRBV3-1 to TRBJ1-2, with 8 bases that match TRBD1. V lost 1 base and J lost 5; bases outside the gene matches: 9. The CDR3 totals 16 residues. Germline assignment: CDR1 LGHDT and CDR2 YNNKEL (reference sequence). CDR3 bases: TGTGCCAGCAGCCAAGCCCCAGGACAGGGCTGGTATGGCTACACCTTC. Its translation: CASSQAPGQGWYGYTF.

The chain recombines TRBV20-1 with TRBJ2-7, with D hard to call. The CDR3 contains 12 residues. Germline V gives CDR1 DFQATT, CDR2 SNEGSKA (reference sequence). Trimming stripped 6 bases from V and 5 bases from J, with 14 bases between. CDR3 sequence: CSALLVRNEQYF. The CDR3 region has the DNA TGCAGTGCCCTCCTGGTGAGAAACGAGCAGTACTTC.

The V call is TRBV3-1, the J call TRBJ2-3, with TRBD2 matching over 10 bases. The V gene's germline CDR1 is LGHDT and CDR2 YNNKEL (reference sequence). CDR3 size: 16 residues. J was trimmed by 0 bases and V by 6 bases; bases with no gene match: 6. The CDR3: CASRKLLAGSTDTQYF. In DNA form, the CDR3 reads TGTGCCAGCAGAAAACTACTAGCGGGGAGCACAGATACGCAGTATTTT.

This clonotype occurred many times. In nucleotides, the CDR3 is TGTGCCAGCAGTCCCCCGGGACTAGCGGGCCAATCGTACCGCACAGATACGCAGTATTTT. Translating it yields CASSPPGLAGQSYRTDTQYF. V gene TRBV28 combines with J gene TRBJ2-3; 12 bases are shared with TRBD2. CDR1 MDHEN and CDR2 SYDVKM come from the germline V gene. With 5 bases clipped from V and 1 base from J, the junction kept 16 bases outside the gene matches. This CDR3 contains 20 residues. Complete variable domain (other parts from reference TRBV28 and TRBJ2-3): DVKVTQSSRYLVKRTGEKVFLECVQDMDHENMFWYRQDPGLGLRLIYFSYDVKMKEKGDIPEGYSVSREKKERFSLILESASTNQTSMYLCASSPPGLAGQSYRTDTQYFGPGTRLTVL.

This clonotype was counted only a few times. CDR3 coding DNA: TGCAGCCTAGAGGGGGGACTAGCGGGGGCCCCTGATACGCAGTATTTT. It encodes CSLEGGLAGAPDTQYF. This chain uses TRBV29-1 with TRBJ2-3; 14 bases line up with TRBD2. This CDR3 has 16 amino acids. Germline assignment: CDR1 SQVTM and CDR2 ANQGSEA. After removal of 8 bases from V and 6 bases from J, the junction contained 13 bases not matched to a gene.

The rearrangement uses TRBV5-1 and TRBJ2-5, with D possibly matching TRBD2 (6 bases). Per germline, CDR1 SGHRS and CDR2 YFSETQ. Trimming stripped 4 bases from V and 3 bases from J, with 13 bases between. CDR3 length: 14 residues. The CDR3 loop is CASSPGTDKETQYF. CDR3 DNA sequence: TGCGCCAGCAGCCCCGGGACTGATAAAGAGACCCAGTACTTC.